Listed here are 11 T cell receptor beta chains from one sample, sequenced in a study of a mutant IDH1 vaccine in newly diagnosed glioma. The time point was: week 35, safety follow-up. The content of each vaccine dose was 300 ug of mutant IDH1 20-mer peptide, and topical imiquimod accompanied it. Their target antigens are unknown. Method: immunoSEQ multiplex PCR; TCRdb's copy keeps in-frame clones and lacks some. The top ten hold approximately 15% of the sample, which has around 31,000 clones, about 80% seen once. The sequencing used PBMCs, collected from a glioma patient whose treatment included an IDH1 peptide vaccine. These receptors came from a man between 25 and 39 years old with glioma.

The J gene is TRBJ2-7, the V gene TRBV27; 12 bases line up with TRBD1. The CDR3 contains 14 residues. Germline V lookup: CDR1 MNHEY, CDR2 SMNVEV (reference sequence). Trimming cost V 5 bases and J 5 bases; bases outside gene matches: 4. CDR3 nucleotide sequence: TGTGCCAGCAGTACGGGACAGGGGGCAAACGAGCAGTACTTC. The encoded protein is CASSTGQGANEQYF.

The chain couples TRBV5-1 to TRBJ2-1; 9 bases fit TRBD1. From germline, CDR1 is SGHRS and CDR2 YFSETQ. The CDR3 consists of 16 residues. Losses at the gene ends were 4 bases for V and 4 bases for J; bases not matched to a gene: 9. This chain's CDR3 is CASSPIGQGLYNEQFF. The CDR3 nucleotides are TGCGCCAGCAGCCCCATCGGACAGGGGTTATACAATGAGCAGTTCTTC.

This clone was counted a few times. The CDR3 DNA reads as TGTGCCAGCAGCCAGTACAGGGCCACCGGGGAGCTGTTTTTT. Its translation: CASSQYRATGELFF. The gene calls are TRBV4-2 and TRBJ2-2; TRBD1 is a possible D gene (6 bases). The CDR3 runs 14 residues. Germline values: CDR1 LGHNA, CDR2 YNFKEQ. Trimming took 3 bases from V and 4 from J, leaving 9 bases between them.

The J gene is TRBJ1-1, the V gene TRBV19; no reliable D call. The CDR3 is 15 residues long. Per the germline V gene, CDR1 is LNHDA and CDR2 is SQIVND (reference sequence). The germline V and J ends were trimmed by 5 bases and 4 bases, with 17 bases remaining between them. The CDR3 sequence: CASSARNEVGTEAFF. CDR3 bases: TGTGCCAGTAGTGCCCGGAATGAGGTGGGCACTGAAGCTTTCTTT.

This rearrangement joins TRBV2 to TRBJ1-1; D unclear. Germline V gene data show CDR1 as SNHLY and CDR2 as FYNNEI. Trimming cost V 1 base and J 6 bases, with 3 bases left between them. The CDR3 sequence is 11 residues long. CDR3: CASSEDPEAFF. CDR3 DNA sequence: TGTGCCAGCAGTGAAGACCCTGAAGCTTTCTTT.

This clone was seen just once. One end of the junction is discordant with germline, which a read error may explain. CDR3 sequence (DNA): TGCGCAAGCATGGGGGAGGGCCAAGAGACCCAGTACTTC. It yields the protein CASMGEGQETQYF. This rearrangement joins TRBV5-1 to TRBJ2-5, with 7 bases matching TRBD2. CDR3 length equals 13 residues. The germline V gene has CDR1 SGHRS and CDR2 YFSETQ.

The chain uses TRBV29-1 and TRBJ2-5; D possibly corresponds to TRBD1 (6 bases). CDR3 length: 13 amino acids. The V gene lost 1 base and the J gene lost 7 bases, with 13 bases spanning the gap. Germline CDR1 reads SQVTM; CDR2 reads ANQGSEA. The CDR3 sequence is CSVEGGLDATQYF. DNA for the CDR3: TGCAGCGTTGAAGGGGGGCTCGATGCGACCCAGTACTTC.

V usage is TRBV25-1 and J usage is TRBJ2-7, with 10 nucleotides matching TRBD2. The CDR3 extends over 15 amino acids. In germline, CDR1 is MGHDK, CDR2 SYGVNS. V lost 2 bases and J lost 4; bases outside the gene matches: 5. The CDR3 reads CASSEPAGGIYEQYF. CDR3 bases: TGTGCCAGCAGTGAACCAGCGGGAGGGATATACGAGCAGTACTTC.

This chain uses TRBV27 with TRBJ1-1; unclear D gene. The CDR3 extends over 13 amino acids. The germline CDR1 and CDR2 sequences are MNHEY and SMNVEV (reference sequence). V lost 8 bases and J lost 1, with 11 bases in between. The CDR3 region is CASADHRNTEAFF. The CDR3 nucleotides read TGTGCCAGCGCAGACCACCGGAACACTGAAGCTTTCTTT.

The CDR3 bases are TGTGCCAGCAGCTTAGCAATCCAGGGCGGGAAATACGAGCAGTACTTC. Translated, it gives CASSLAIQGGKYEQYF. This sequence joins TRBV7-6 and TRBJ2-7; D may be TRBD2 (6 bases). Germline loops: CDR1 SGHVS, CDR2 FNYEAQ. V lost 0 bases and J lost 4, with 16 bases in between. This CDR3 spans 16 amino acids.

This chain connects TRBV7-2 to TRBJ2-5, with unresolved D. The CDR3 extends over 15 amino acids. Germline assignment: CDR1 SGHTA and CDR2 FQGNSA. Deletions cut 4 bases from V and 5 bases from J, with 17 bases between. The CDR3 region is CASSSLVAPRETQYF. The DNA for the CDR3 is TGTGCCAGCAGCTCTCTAGTGGCGCCGAGGGAGACCCAGTACTTC.